This T cell receptor (beta chain) was identified during a study of CD8 T cells in Susac syndrome. Study-wide findings and caveats: Only a relatively small number of individuals were included in the TCR sequencing and HLA analysis.

This CDR3 comprises 13 residues. Germline V gene lookup returns CDR1 SQVTM and CDR2 ANQGSEA. As concerns this clonotype: Its specificity is unknown. Compared with germline, one end of the junction differs, possibly owing to a read error.

RNA was extracted with the RNeasy kit, and a quantity of about 0.45 to 1 ug was reverse transcribed using random hexamers. Across 54 Vbeta and 13 Jbeta, immunoSEQ multiplex PCR amplified TCR beta CDR3. TCRdb re-called the immunoSEQ multiplex PCR reads through MiXCR, storing one row per CDR3 protein. The sample has 190,000 or so distinct CDR3 sequences; over 90% are singletons. The sample taken for sequencing was CD4+ T cells from PBMCs. This chain connects TRBV29-1 to TRBJ2-1, with TRBD1 matching 10 bases. This TCR came from a human donor with multiple sclerosis. The CDR3 DNA is TGCAGCGTCGAAGGGACAGGGGCGAATGAGCAGTTCTTC. It is translated as CSVEGTGANEQFF.